This T cell receptor (beta chain) was sequenced in a study of tumor-infiltrating lymphocytes in primary liver carcinoma (dated by TCRdb to the late 2010s). Looking at the study overall: The five patients, three men and two women aged 30 to 69 years, had hepatocellular carcinoma (four) or combined HCC and intrahepatic cholangiocarcinoma (one). The five patients had tumors of stage T1-T3 N0M0, with maximum diameters ranging from 4.2 to 10 cm. Each sample produced roughly 3.65 to 7.5 million productive TCRbeta reads, and read depth showed no significant difference between tissue types. TCRbeta repertoire sequencing, expression microarrays and whole-exome sequencing were combined in the study across five regions of each liver tumor, with adjacent normal tissue and blood also included. A total of about 35 specimens from 5 patients underwent TCRbeta repertoire sequencing, comprising around 25 tumor regions, 5 adjacent noncancerous liver tissues and 5 peripheral blood samples. Agilent mRNA microarray profiling was performed on the roughly 24 tumor region samples to relate TCRbeta repertoire diversity to the local molecular phenotype. Repertoires from technical replicates were highly reproducible, with mean shared-clone rates roughly 0.9 and correlation coefficients above 0.98. Results and caveats for the whole study, not just this receptor: Consistent with antigen-driven expansion, pairs of tumor regions showed higher repertoire overlap (mean roughly 35%) than either tumor-adjacent pairs (about 17%) or tumor-blood pairs (approximately 15%). The top 250 clones made up a significantly larger repertoire fraction in tumors than in blood (p = 0.039). Because sequencing covered only the TCR beta chain and unpaired alpha chains were not captured, true repertoire diversity is likely underestimated. Only about 7-24% of top clones were found in all five regions of a tumor, suggesting spatial heterogeneity of tumor-infiltrating T cells. With just five patients in the study, the authors point out that the findings should be validated in a larger study. Since the samples were bulk and unsorted, there was no way to compare CD4+ and CD8+ T cell repertoires.

Total RNA and DNA were co-extracted from about 20-30 mg of bulk tissue with the AllPrep DNA/RNA mini kit, without cell sorting. Between late 2015 and March 2016, five patients in China with histopathologically diagnosed primary liver carcinoma had their tumors surgically resected. At the time of sampling, the patients were treatment-naive and had chronic HBV infection. Each tumor was sampled at five spatially separated regions: the superior, inferior, left-lateral and right-lateral poles and the tumor centre. According to histology, viable tumor cells made up more than 85% of every tumor sample. Pieces of fresh tumor and adjacent tissue were cut in half, with one half kept in RNAlater at -80 degrees C and the other half sent for histology. The CDR3 goes from the cysteine to the phenylalanine over 15 residues. Left in the record is the CDR3 DNA by itself, 45 bases read in frame from the first base. CDR1 SGHAT and CDR2 FQDESV are derived from the germline V gene (reference sequence).

About this clonotype itself: Its specific antigen is unknown. A clone one base away is much larger, so this may be a read error.

TCRbeta-specific cDNA was reverse-transcribed from approximately 0.5 ug total RNA using a constant-region primer and ProtoScript II reverse transcriptase. The TCRbeta libraries were prepared through three rounds of nested multiplex PCR following a slightly modified ARM-PCR procedure. Multiplex TRBV1-TRBV30 forward primers and a Cbeta reverse primer were used in the first two PCR rounds, each of which was run for around 9 cycles. Sample barcodes and Illumina adapters were added in a final 25-cycle PCR using Deep VentR polymerase. Amplicons of 200-500 bp were gel-purified with a QIAquick gel extraction kit before sequencing. TCRbeta amplicons were sequenced on an Illumina HiSeq 2500 with 250-bp paired-end reads. As for the original processing: Trimmomatic v0.33 was used to quality-trim the reads, and FLASH v1.2.11 was used to merge paired reads so that full CDR3 sequences could be recovered. V, D and J germline segments were assigned to the rearranged TCRbeta sequences using MiGEC v1.2.1b. VDJtools v1.0.0 computed clonotype statistics and Shannon-Wiener diversity indices. To cut down on sampling bias, every analysis after diversity analysis relied on just the 250 most abundant clonotypes from each sample. Clones were called with MiXCR by TCRdb after fastp trimmed the public reads at Q25, and only in-frame beta chains were retained. Rows merge per CDR3 protein into single entries with the most common DNA and genes. TCRdb, not the authors, supplied the V and J calls. The sample records more than 40,000 distinct CDR3 sequences, roughly 70% of which are singletons. The leading ten clones occupy just under 30% of the sample.

This clonotype was sampled from a man aged 40-49 years with primary liver carcinoma and hepatitis B virus infection. The V gene is TRBV11-1 and the J gene is TRBJ1-1; matching of 6 bases hints at TRBD1 as the D gene. The material sequenced was liver tumor tissue from sampling region 5. The cell subset or site label of this sample denotes: tumor region T5, tumor centre. The nucleotide sequence reads as follows: TGTGGCAGCAGCCCTGCGGGGGGCGGTGGCACTGAAGCTTTCTTT. It codes for CGSSPAGGGGTEAFF.